The clone carrying this T cell receptor (beta chain) was recorded a few times. The V gene end was trimmed by 4 bases and the J gene end by 1 base; junction bases not matched to a gene: 10. Per the germline V gene, CDR1 is MNHEY and CDR2 is SVGAGI. The CDR3 contains 16 residues. This record comes from a study of blood T cell repertoires in COVID-19. In the original analysis: The authors estimated nucleated cell counts from reference gene primer amplification. Generated by immunoSEQ multiplex PCR, the TCRdb table keeps only in-frame clones and is missing some. The V and J calls and the clone size are those of that table, but D and trimming were determined from the DNA. The sample has more than 300,000 clones; more than 75% are singletons.

Sequenced material: PBMCs or T cells enriched from blood (not recorded which). The TCR comes from a man between 40 and 49 years old in a cohort exposed to, infected with or recovered from COVID-19 (not recorded which). This chain links TRBV6-5 with TRBJ2-7; 7 bases map to TRBD1. DNA for the CDR3: TGTGCCAGCAGTTCGACACCGGGACAGTCTTCCTACGAGCAGTACTTC. Translating it yields CASSSTPGQSSYEQYF.